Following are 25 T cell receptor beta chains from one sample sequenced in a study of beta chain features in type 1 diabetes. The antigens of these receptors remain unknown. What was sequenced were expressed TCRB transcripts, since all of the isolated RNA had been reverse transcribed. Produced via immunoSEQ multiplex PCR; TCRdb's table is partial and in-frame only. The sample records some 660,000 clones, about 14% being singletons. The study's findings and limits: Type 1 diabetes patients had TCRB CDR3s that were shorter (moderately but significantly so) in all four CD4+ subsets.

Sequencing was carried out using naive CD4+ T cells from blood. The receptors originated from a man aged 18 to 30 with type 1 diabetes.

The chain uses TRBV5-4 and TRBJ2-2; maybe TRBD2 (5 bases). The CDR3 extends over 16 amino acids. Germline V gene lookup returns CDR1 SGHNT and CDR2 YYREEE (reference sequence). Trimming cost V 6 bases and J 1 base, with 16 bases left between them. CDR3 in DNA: TGTGCCAGCACTCCCCGGGGTGAAATGAACACCGGGGAGCTGTTTTTT. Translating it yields CASTPRGEMNTGELFF.

The CDR3 DNA reads as TGCGCCAGCAGCAGCGGACAGGGCCCCTACGAGCAGTACTTC. Protein: CASSSGQGPYEQYF. V and J are TRBV5-1 and TRBJ2-7; 8 positions agree with TRBD1. V lost 4 bases, J lost 2 bases, and 5 bases stayed unmatched. This CDR3 contains 14 residues. Germline CDR1 SGHRS, CDR2 YFSETQ.

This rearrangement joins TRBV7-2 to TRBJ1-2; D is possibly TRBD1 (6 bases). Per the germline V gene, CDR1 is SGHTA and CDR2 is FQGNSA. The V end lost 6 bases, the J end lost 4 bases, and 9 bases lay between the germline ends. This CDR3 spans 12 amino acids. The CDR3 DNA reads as TGTGCCAGCAGACAGGGATTCTATGGCTACACCTTC. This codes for CASRQGFYGYTF. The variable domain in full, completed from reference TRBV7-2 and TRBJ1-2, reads GAGVSQSPSNKVTEKGKDVELRCDPISGHTALYWYRQSLGQGLEFLIYFQGNSAPDKSGLPSDRFSAERTGGSVSTLTIQRTQQEDSAVYLCASRQGFYGYTFGSGTRLTVV.

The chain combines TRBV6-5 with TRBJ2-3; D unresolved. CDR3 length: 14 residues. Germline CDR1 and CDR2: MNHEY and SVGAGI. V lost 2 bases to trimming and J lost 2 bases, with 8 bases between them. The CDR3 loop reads CASSYAGFTDTQYF. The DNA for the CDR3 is TGTGCCAGCAGTTACGCAGGTTTCACAGATACGCAGTATTTT.

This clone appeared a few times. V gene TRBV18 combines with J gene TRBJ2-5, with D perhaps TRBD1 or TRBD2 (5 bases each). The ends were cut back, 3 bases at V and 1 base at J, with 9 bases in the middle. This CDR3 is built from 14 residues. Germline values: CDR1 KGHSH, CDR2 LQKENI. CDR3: CASSPGAAQETQYF. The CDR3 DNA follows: TGTGCCAGCTCACCCGGGGCAGCCCAAGAGACCCAGTACTTC.

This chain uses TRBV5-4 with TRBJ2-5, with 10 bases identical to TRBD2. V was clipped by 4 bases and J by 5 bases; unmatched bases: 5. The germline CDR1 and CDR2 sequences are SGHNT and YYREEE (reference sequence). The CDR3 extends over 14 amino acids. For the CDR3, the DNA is TGTGCCAGCAGCGAACGGACTAGCGGTGAGACCCAGTACTTC. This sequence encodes CASSERTSGETQYF. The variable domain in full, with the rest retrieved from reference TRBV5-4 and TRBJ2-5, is ETGVTQSPTHLIKTRGQQVTLRCSSQSGHNTVSWYQQALGQGPQFIFQYYREEENGRGNFPPRFSGLQFPNYSSELNVNALELDDSALYLCASSERTSGETQYFGPGTRLLVL.

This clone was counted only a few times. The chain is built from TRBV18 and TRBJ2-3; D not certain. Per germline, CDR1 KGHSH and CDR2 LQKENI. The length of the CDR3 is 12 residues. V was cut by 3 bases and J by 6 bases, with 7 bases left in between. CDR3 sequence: CASSPFDDTQYF. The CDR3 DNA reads TGTGCCAGCTCACCTTTCGATGATACGCAGTATTTT.

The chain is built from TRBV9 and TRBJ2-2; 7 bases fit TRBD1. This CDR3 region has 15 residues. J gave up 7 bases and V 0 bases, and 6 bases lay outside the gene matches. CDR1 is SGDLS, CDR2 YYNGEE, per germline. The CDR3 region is CASSVGDSEVGELFF. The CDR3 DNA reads TGTGCCAGCAGCGTAGGGGACAGCGAGGTCGGGGAGCTGTTTTTT.

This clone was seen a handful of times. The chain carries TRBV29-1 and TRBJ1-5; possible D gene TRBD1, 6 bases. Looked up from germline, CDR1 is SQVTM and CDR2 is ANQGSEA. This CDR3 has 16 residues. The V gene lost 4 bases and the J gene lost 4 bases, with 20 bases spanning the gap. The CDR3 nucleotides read TGCAGCGTTGTTAGGGCAGGGGATGCACTTAATCAGCCCCAGCATTTT. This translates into CSVVRAGDALNQPQHF.

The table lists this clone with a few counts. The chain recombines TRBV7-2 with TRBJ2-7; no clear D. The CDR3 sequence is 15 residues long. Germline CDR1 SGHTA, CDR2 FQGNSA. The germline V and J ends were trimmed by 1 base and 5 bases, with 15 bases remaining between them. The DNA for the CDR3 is TGTGCCAGCAGCTTAGTGGCGGTTGGGCGGAACGAGCAGTACTTC. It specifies CASSLVAVGRNEQYF.

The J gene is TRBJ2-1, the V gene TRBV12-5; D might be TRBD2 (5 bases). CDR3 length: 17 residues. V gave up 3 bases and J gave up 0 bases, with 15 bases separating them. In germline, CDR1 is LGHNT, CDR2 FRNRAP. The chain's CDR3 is CASGFVTRPDSYNEQFF. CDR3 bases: TGTGCTAGTGGTTTCGTCACTAGGCCCGACTCCTACAATGAGCAGTTCTTC.

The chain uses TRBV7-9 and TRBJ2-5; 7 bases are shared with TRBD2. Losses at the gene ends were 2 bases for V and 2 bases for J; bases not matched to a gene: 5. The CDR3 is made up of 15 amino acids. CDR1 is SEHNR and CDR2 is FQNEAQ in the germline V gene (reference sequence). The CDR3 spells CASSLYLAAQETQYF. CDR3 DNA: TGTGCCAGCAGCTTATATCTAGCGGCGCAAGAGACCCAGTACTTC.

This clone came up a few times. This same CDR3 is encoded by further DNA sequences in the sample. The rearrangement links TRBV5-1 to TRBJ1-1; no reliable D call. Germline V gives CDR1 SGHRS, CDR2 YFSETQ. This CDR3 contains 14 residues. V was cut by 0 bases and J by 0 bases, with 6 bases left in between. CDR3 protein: CASSLGVLNTEAFF. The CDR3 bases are TGCGCCAGCAGCTTGGGGGTACTGAACACTGAAGCTTTCTTT.

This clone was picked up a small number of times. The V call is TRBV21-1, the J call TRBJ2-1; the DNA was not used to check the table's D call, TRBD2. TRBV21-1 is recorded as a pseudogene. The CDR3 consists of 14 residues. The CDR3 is CASTPTSGDNEQFF. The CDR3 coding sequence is TGTGCCAGCACCCCGACTAGCGGAGACAATGAGCAGTTCTTC.

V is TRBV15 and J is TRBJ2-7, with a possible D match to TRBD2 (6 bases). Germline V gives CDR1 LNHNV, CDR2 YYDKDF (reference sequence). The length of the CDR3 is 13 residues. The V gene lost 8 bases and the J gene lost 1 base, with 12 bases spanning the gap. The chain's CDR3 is CATAFAGSYEQYF. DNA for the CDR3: TGTGCCACCGCTTTTGCGGGATCCTACGAGCAGTACTTC.

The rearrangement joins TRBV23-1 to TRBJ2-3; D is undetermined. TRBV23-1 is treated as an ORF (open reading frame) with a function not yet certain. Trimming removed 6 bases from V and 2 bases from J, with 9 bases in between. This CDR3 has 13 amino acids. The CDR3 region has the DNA TGCGCCAGCAGCCCGGTTAACACAGATACGCAGTATTTT. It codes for CASSPVNTDTQYF.

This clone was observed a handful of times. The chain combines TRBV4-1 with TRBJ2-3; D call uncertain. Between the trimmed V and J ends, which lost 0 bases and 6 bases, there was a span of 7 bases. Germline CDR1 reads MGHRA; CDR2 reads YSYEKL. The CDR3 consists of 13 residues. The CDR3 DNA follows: TGCGCCAGCAGCCAAGATCGGTCCGATACGCAGTATTTT. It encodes CASSQDRSDTQYF.

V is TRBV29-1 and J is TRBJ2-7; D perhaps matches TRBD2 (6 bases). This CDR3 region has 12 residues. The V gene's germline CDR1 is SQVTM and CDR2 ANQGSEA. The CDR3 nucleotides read TGCAGCGTACAAGTACTATCGGGGGTACTGGTTGTC. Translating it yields CSVQVLSGVLVV.

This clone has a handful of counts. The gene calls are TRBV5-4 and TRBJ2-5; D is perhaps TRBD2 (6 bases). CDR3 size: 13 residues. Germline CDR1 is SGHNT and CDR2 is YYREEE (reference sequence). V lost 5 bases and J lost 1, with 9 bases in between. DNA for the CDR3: TGTGCCAGCAGGAAGCGGGCCCAAGAGACCCAGTACTTC. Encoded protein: CASRKRAQETQYF. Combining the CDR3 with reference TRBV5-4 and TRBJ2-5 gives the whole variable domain ETGVTQSPTHLIKTRGQQVTLRCSSQSGHNTVSWYQQALGQGPQFIFQYYREEENGRGNFPPRFSGLQFPNYSSELNVNALELDDSALYLCASRKRAQETQYFGPGTRLLVL.

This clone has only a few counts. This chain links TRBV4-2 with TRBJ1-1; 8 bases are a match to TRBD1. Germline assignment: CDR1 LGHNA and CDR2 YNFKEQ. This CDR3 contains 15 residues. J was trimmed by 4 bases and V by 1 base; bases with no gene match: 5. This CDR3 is CASSQGTGPGTEAFF. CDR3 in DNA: TGTGCCAGCAGCCAAGGGACAGGGCCGGGCACTGAAGCTTTCTTT.

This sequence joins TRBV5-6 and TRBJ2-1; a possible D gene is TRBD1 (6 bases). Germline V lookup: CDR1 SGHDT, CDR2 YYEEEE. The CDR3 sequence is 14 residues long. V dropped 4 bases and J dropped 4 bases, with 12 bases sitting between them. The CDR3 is CASSPWTDYNEQFF. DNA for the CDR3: TGTGCCAGCAGCCCATGGACAGATTACAATGAGCAGTTCTTC.

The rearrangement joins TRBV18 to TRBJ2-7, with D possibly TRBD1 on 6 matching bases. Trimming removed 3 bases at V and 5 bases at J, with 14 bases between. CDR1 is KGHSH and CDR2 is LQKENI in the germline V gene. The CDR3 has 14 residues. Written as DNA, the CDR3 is TGTGCCAGCTCACCGGGGGCAACGAAGCACGAGCAGTACTTC. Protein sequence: CASSPGATKHEQYF.

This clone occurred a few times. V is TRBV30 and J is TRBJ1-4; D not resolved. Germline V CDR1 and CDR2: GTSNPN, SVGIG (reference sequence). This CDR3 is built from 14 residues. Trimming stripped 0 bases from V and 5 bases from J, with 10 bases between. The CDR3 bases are TGTGCCTGGAGTGTAGGGCCCCAAAATGAAAAACTGTTTTTT. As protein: CAWSVGPQNEKLFF. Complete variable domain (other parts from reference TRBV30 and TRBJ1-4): SQTIHQWPATLVQPVGSPLSLECTVEGTSNPNLYWYRQAAGRGLQLLFYSVGIGQISSEVPQNLSASRPQDRQFILSSKKLLLSDSGFYLCAWSVGPQNEKLFFGSGTQLSVL.

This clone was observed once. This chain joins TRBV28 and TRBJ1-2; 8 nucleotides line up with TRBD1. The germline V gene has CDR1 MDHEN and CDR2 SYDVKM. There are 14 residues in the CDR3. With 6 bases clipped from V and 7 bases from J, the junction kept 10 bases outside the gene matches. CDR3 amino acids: CASSQGAGGGGYTF. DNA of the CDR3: TGTGCCAGCAGCCAAGGGGCAGGGGGCGGTGGCTACACCTTC.

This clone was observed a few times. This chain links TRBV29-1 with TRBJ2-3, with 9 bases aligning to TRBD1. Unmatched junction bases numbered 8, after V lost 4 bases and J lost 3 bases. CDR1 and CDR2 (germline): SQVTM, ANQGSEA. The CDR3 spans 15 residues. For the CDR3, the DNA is TGCAGCGTTGCCCCGGGACAGGGTAGAACAGATACGCAGTATTTT. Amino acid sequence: CSVAPGQGRTDTQYF.